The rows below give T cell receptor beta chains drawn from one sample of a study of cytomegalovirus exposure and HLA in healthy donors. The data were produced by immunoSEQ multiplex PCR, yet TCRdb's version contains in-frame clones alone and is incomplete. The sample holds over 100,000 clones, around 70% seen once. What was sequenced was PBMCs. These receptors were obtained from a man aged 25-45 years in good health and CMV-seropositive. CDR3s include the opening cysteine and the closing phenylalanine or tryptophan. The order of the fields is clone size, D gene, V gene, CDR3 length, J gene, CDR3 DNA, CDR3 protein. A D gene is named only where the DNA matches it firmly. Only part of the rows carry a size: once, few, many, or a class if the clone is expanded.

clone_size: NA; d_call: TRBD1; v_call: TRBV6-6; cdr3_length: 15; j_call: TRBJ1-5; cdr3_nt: TGTGCCAGCAGTAGGGACAGATATAGCAATCAGCCCCAGCATTTT; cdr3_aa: CASSRDRYSNQPQHF
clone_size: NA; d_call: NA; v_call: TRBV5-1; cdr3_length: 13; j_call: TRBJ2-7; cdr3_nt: TGCGCCAGCAGGGGAGGCAGGGCCTACGAGCAGTACTTC; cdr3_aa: CASRGGRAYEQYF
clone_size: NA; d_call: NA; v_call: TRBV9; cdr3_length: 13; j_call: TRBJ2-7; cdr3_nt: TGTGCCAGCAGCGGGGTCCCTAGCGACGAGCAGTACTTC; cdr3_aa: CASSGVPSDEQYF
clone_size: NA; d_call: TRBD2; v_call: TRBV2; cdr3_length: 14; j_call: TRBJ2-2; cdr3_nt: TGTGCCAGCAGGGTAGCGGGGCGGGGAAAGGAGCTGTTTTTT; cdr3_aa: CASRVAGRGKELFF
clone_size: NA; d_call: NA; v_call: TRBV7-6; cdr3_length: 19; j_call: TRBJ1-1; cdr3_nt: TGTGCCAGCAGCTTACGTCCAGGGGCGGTGGAACTAACGAACACTGAAGCTTTCTTT; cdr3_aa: CASSLRPGAVELTNTEAFF
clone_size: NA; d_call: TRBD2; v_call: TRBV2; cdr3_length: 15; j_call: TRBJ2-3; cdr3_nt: TGTGCCAGCAGGTCCGGGACTAGCGGCACAGATACGCAGTATTTT; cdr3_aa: CASRSGTSGTDTQYF
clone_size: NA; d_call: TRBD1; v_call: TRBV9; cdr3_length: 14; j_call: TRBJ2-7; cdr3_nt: TGTGCCAGCAGCCTTCGGGACAGCTCCTACGAGCAGTACTTC; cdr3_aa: CASSLRDSSYEQYF
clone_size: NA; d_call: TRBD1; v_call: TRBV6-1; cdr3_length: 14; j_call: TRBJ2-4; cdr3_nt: TGTGCCAGCAGTGAAGCCGGGACAGAGAACATTCAGTACTTC; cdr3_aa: CASSEAGTENIQYF
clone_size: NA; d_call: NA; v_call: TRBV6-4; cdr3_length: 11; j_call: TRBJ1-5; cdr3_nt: TGTGCCAGCTACGGGGGACAGCCCCAGCATTTT; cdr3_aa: CASYGGQPQHF
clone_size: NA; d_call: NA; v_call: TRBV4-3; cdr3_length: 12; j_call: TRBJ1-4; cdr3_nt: TGCGCCAGCAGTCCCCCCAGTGAAAAACTGTTTTTT; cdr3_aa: CASSPPSEKLFF
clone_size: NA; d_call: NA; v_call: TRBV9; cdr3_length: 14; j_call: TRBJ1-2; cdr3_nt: TGTGCCAGCAGCGTAAGAGGTTCGAACTATGGCTACACCTTC; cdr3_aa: CASSVRGSNYGYTF
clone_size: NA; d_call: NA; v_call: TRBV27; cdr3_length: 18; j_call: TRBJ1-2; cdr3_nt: TGTGCCAGCAGTTTAGAGGGTGAAGGGGGTGGTGTGCGTTATGGCTACACCTTC; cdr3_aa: CASSLEGEGGGVRYGYTF
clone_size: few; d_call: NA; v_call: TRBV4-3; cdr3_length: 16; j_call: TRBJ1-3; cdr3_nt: TGCGCCAGCAGCCAAGACGACAGTCACTCTGGAAACACCATATATTTT; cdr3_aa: CASSQDDSHSGNTIYF